In its sample, the clone carrying this TCR beta chain was seen a few times. The antigen is not known. This record belongs to a study of T cells in Graves' hyperthyroidism and ophthalmopathy. Points from the study as a whole: Before onset, ophthalmopathy was predicted by the model a median approximately 6.5 months earlier.

Amplified regions were TCR beta CDR3 sequences from RNA transcripts. The study used the HTBI primer set for a first-round RT-PCR of the TCR CDR3. TCRdb itself ran the multiplex PCR reads through MiXCR, one entry per CDR3 protein. The table lists some 320,000 distinct CDR3 sequences, around 15% of them singletons. The CDR3 has 16 residues. Deletions cut 8 bases from V and 7 bases from J, with 25 bases between. Germline V gene data show CDR1 as MDHEN and CDR2 as SYDVKM. Clinical symptoms, serum thyroxine and TRAb, thyroid ultrasound and orbital computed tomography together formed the diagnostic basis. The authors took PBMCs from roughly 9.3 ml fresh peripheral blood.

The TCR sequence derives from a woman in her thirties or forties with Graves' ophthalmopathy. The rearrangement joins TRBV28 to TRBJ2-3, with TRBD1 as a possible D gene (6 bases). The sequenced sample was blood. The CDR3 region is CASHSGSGYDRNTQYF. CDR3 sequence (DNA): TGTGCCAGCCACTCAGGAAGCGGATACGACAGGAATACGCAGTATTTT.